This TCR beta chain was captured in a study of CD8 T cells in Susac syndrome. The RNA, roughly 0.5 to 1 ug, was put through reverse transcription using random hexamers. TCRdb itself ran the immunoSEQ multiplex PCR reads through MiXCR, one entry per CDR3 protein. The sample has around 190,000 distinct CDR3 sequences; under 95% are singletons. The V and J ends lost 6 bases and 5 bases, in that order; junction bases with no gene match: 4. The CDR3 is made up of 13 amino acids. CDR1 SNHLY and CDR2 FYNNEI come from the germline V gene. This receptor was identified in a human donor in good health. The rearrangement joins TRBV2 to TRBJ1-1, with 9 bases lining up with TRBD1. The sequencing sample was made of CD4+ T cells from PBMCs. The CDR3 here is CASRVGTGTEAFF. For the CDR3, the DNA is TGTGCCAGCAGGGTCGGGACAGGGACTGAAGCTTTCTTT.